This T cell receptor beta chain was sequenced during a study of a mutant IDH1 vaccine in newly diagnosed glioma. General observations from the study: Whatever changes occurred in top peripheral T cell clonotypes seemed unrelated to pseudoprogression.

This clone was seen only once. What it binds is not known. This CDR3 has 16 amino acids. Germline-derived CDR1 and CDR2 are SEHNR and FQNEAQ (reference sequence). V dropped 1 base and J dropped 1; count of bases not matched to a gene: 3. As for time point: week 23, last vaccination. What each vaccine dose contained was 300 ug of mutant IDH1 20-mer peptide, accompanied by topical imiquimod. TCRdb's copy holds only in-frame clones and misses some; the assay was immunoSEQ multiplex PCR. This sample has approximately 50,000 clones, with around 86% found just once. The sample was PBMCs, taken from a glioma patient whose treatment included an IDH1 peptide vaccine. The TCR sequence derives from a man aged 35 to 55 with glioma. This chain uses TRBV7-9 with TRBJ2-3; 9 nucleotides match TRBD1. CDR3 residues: CASSLGRTGGTDTQYF. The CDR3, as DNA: TGTGCCAGCAGCTTAGGGAGGACAGGGGGCACAGATACGCAGTATTTT.